These 26 T cell receptor beta chains were all obtained from the same sample, sequenced in a study of cytomegalovirus exposure and HLA in healthy donors. The PCR employed 60 Vbeta primers together with 13 Jbeta primers. Some clones are missing from TCRdb's copy, which holds only in-frame ones; the method was immunoSEQ multiplex PCR. The sample holds about 140,000 clones, roughly 81% seen once. The sequencing input was PBMCs. The receptors were gathered from a female donor in good health and CMV-seronegative.

The chain recombines TRBV30 with TRBJ2-7; 7 nucleotides line up with TRBD1. V lost 5 bases to trimming and J lost 1 base; unmatched junction nucleotides: 2. Germline-derived CDR1 and CDR2 are GTSNPN and SVGIG (reference sequence). This CDR3 spans 12 amino acids. CDR3 protein: CAWDRDSYEQYF. CDR3 sequence (DNA): TGTGCCTGGGACAGGGATTCCTACGAGCAGTACTTC.

This chain joins TRBV18 and TRBJ2-2; D is perhaps TRBD1 (5 bases). Germline V gene sequence: CDR1 KGHSH, CDR2 LQKENI. The germline V and J ends were trimmed by 2 bases and 3 bases, with 7 bases remaining between them. The CDR3 contains 14 residues. The CDR3 DNA is TGTGCCAGCTCACCATTCAGGGACACCGGGGAGCTGTTTTTT. Its translation is CASSPFRDTGELFF.

This chain links TRBV27 with TRBJ2-2; tentative D call: TRBD1 (6 bases). Germline CDR1 reads MNHEY; CDR2 reads SMNVEV (reference sequence). V gave up 7 bases and J gave up 1 base, with 19 bases separating them. The CDR3 loop spans 17 amino acids. The CDR3 protein is CASIKKAPTGNTGELFF. The CDR3 DNA reads as TGTGCCAGCATTAAAAAGGCCCCGACAGGGAACACCGGGGAGCTGTTTTTT.

The chain employs TRBV29-1 and TRBJ1-2; a possible D gene is TRBD1 (5 bases). The V and J ends lost 3 bases and 5 bases respectively, with 19 bases between them. The CDR3 is made up of 15 amino acids. Germline V lookup: CDR1 SQVTM, CDR2 ANQGSEA. The CDR3, as DNA: TGCAGCGTTGATCCAGGGATAGCCCAGTTTTATGGCTACACCTTC. Protein sequence: CSVDPGIAQFYGYTF.

This chain joins TRBV5-4 and TRBJ2-7; 7 nucleotides line up with TRBD1. V gave up 4 bases and J gave up 0 bases; unmatched junction bases: 7. This CDR3 spans 15 amino acids. In germline, CDR1 is SGHNT, CDR2 YYREEE (reference sequence). CDR3 DNA: TGTGCCAGCAGCCCGCGACAGGGCGGCTCCTACGAGCAGTACTTC. Amino acid sequence: CASSPRQGGSYEQYF.

This clone was detected a few times. The chain carries TRBV29-1 and TRBJ1-1; 8 nucleotides line up with TRBD1. Germline CDR1 and CDR2: SQVTM and ANQGSEA. This CDR3 contains 13 residues. With 7 bases clipped from V and 10 bases from J, the junction kept 14 bases outside the gene matches. The CDR3 nucleotides are TGCAGCGCCCTGACAGGGGACGAGCGTTTAGCTTTCTTT. Translated, it gives CSALTGDERLAFF.

The rearrangement links TRBV6-6 to TRBJ2-5; weak D call: TRBD1 (5 bases). CDR1 is MNHNY, CDR2 SVGAGI, per germline (reference sequence). V dropped 9 bases and J dropped 2 bases, with 16 bases sitting between them. This CDR3 is built from 14 residues. DNA for the CDR3: TGTGCCAGTCATAAACAGGAGAATCAAGAGACCCAGTACTTC. Translation gives CASHKQENQETQYF.

The gene calls are TRBV10-1 and TRBJ2-3, with 7 bases matching TRBD2. V lost 6 bases to trimming and J lost 2 bases; unmatched junction nucleotides: 2. Germline values: CDR1 WNHNN, CDR2 SYGVQD (reference sequence). CDR3 length equals 13 residues. CDR3 residues: CASSRDYTDTQYF. CDR3 nucleotide sequence: TGCGCCAGCAGCAGGGACTACACAGATACGCAGTATTTT.

V is TRBV4-1 and J is TRBJ1-1; 9 nucleotides match TRBD1. CDR3 length: 19 amino acids. Germline trimming cut 0 bases from V and 3 bases from J; bases unmatched to any gene: 14. Germline V gene lookup returns CDR1 MGHRA and CDR2 YSYEKL. CDR3 sequence (DNA): TGCGCCAGCAGCCAAGAGATAGGGACAGGGCCTCTAGGGGACACTGAAGCTTTCTTT. This codes for CASSQEIGTGPLGDTEAFF.

The V call is TRBV7-9, the J call TRBJ1-1; 8 nucleotides agree with TRBD1. V shed 5 bases, J shed 1 base, and the junction held 3 bases outside the gene matches. This CDR3 is 14 amino acids long. The germline V gene encodes CDR1 SEHNR and CDR2 FQNEAQ (reference sequence). Here the CDR3 reads CASSQTGANTEAFF. CDR3 nucleotides: TGTGCCAGCAGCCAGACAGGGGCGAACACTGAAGCTTTCTTT.

This chain uses TRBV5-1 with TRBJ2-1; D is ambiguous. Germline loops: CDR1 SGHRS, CDR2 YFSETQ. The germline V and J ends were trimmed by 2 bases and 9 bases, with 15 bases remaining between them. The length of the CDR3 is 14 residues. The CDR3 nucleotides read TGCGCCAGCAGCTTTATCGGTAGGTCGGGTGAGCAGTTCTTC. This codes for CASSFIGRSGEQFF. The full variable domain, with the rest looked up from reference TRBV5-1 and TRBJ2-1, is KAGVTQTPRYLIKTRGQQVTLSCSPISGHRSVSWYQQTPGQGLQFLFEYFSETQRNKGNFPGRFSGRQFSNSRSEMNVSTLELGDSALYLCASSFIGRSGEQFFGPGTRLTVL.

The chain recombines TRBV6-9 with TRBJ2-5; 10 positions agree with TRBD2. CDR1 is MNHGY and CDR2 is SVAAGI in the germline V gene. This CDR3 comprises 15 residues. The junction had 6 bases not matched to a gene; V was cut back by 4 bases and J by 4 bases. CDR3 sequence (DNA): TGTGCCAGCAGTTCGTCTAGCGGGGGTGGAGAGACCCAGTACTTC. It yields the protein CASSSSSGGGETQYF.

The count of this clone is one. An end of the junction differs from the germline gene, which may be a read error. The chain has TRBV7-9 and TRBJ2-5; 7 positions agree with TRBD1. This CDR3 spans 15 amino acids. Germline values: CDR1 SEHNR, CDR2 FQNEAQ (reference sequence). CDR3 bases: TGTTCCAGCAGCTCCCAAGGACAGGACCAAGAGACCCAGTACTTC. This gives the protein CSSSSQGQDQETQYF.

This chain's CDR3 is CASSSGTGGTQYF. Here the CDR3 DNA reads TGTGCCAGCAGCTCCGGGACAGGGGGAACCCAGTACTTC. V usage is TRBV5-6 and J usage is TRBJ2-5; 11 nucleotides agree with TRBD1. Germline-derived CDR1 and CDR2 are SGHDT and YYEEEE. This CDR3 is built from 13 residues. Losses at the gene ends were 3 bases for V and 8 bases for J; bases not matched to a gene: 3.

For this clone: Mismatch with germline at one junction end may stem from a read error. The chain employs TRBV19 and TRBJ1-2, with 9 bases aligning to TRBD1. The CDR3 is 15 residues long. The germline V gene has CDR1 LNHDA and CDR2 SQIVND (reference sequence). Here the CDR3 DNA reads TGTGCCAGTAGTATCGGGGGACAGGGTGAAAGGAGGATCTCCTTC. It yields the protein CASSIGGQGERRISF.

This clone was recorded a few times. DNA for the CDR3: TGCAGCGTTGAAGGCGGACAGGGTACTGAAGCTTTCTTT. Protein: CSVEGGQGTEAFF. This chain joins TRBV29-1 and TRBJ1-1, with TRBD1 identical over 8 bases. CDR3 length equals 13 residues. CDR1 and CDR2 from the germline V gene are SQVTM and ANQGSEA. Germline trimming cut 1 base from V and 5 bases from J; bases unmatched to any gene: 3.

The chain has TRBV6-1 and TRBJ1-5, with D possibly being TRBD1 (5 bases). This CDR3 has 14 amino acids. Germline lookup yields CDR1 MNHNS and CDR2 SASEGT. V was clipped by 5 bases and J by 0 bases, with 8 bases between them. The chain's CDR3 is CASSSRDSNQPQHF. CDR3 coding DNA: TGTGCCAGCAGTTCCAGGGATAGCAATCAGCCCCAGCATTTT.

V usage is TRBV4-1 and J usage is TRBJ1-1, with D unclear. This CDR3 spans 14 amino acids. Trimming shortened V by 1 base and J by 0 bases, and 6 bases separated the two germline ends. From germline, CDR1 is MGHRA and CDR2 YSYEKL. CDR3 sequence (DNA): TGCGCCAGCAGCCAAGCGGTCTTGAACACTGAAGCTTTCTTT. Its protein is CASSQAVLNTEAFF.

The rearrangement links TRBV19 to TRBJ1-2; TRBD1 matches 7 bases. Trimming removed 4 bases from V and 6 bases from J; junction bases left unmatched: 5. The CDR3 has 13 residues. The germline V gene encodes CDR1 LNHDA and CDR2 SQIVND (reference sequence). In DNA, the CDR3 is TGTGCCAGTAGTAGCACCGGGACAGATGGCTACACCTTC. Its translation is CASSSTGTDGYTF. The whole variable domain, filled in from reference TRBV19 and TRBJ1-2, reads DGGITQSPKYLFRKEGQNVTLSCEQNLNHDAMYWYRQDPGQGLRLIYYSQIVNDFQKGDIAEGYSVSREKKESFPLTVTSAQKNPTAFYLCASSSTGTDGYTFGSGTRLTVV.

The chain uses TRBV11-1 and TRBJ1-2, with 7 bases aligning to TRBD1. The V gene end was trimmed by 5 bases and the J gene end by 4 bases; junction bases not matched to a gene: 10. The germline V gene encodes CDR1 SGHAT and CDR2 FQDESV (reference sequence). The CDR3 is 15 amino acids. The CDR3 here is CASSLGQEKPYGYTF. In DNA, the CDR3 is TGTGCCAGCAGCCTCGGACAGGAGAAACCCTATGGCTACACCTTC.

The V gene is TRBV28, the J gene TRBJ1-2; TRBD1 is a possible D gene (5 bases). The germline V gene encodes CDR1 MDHEN and CDR2 SYDVKM. The CDR3 length is 14 residues. V was trimmed by 2 bases and J by 4 bases, leaving 11 bases between them. CDR3 region: CASSLVQASYGYTF. For the CDR3, the DNA is TGTGCCAGCAGTTTAGTACAGGCTAGCTATGGCTACACCTTC.

Only one count was recorded for this clone. A read error may account for a junction end that differs from germline. The chain has TRBV7-7 and TRBJ2-1; either TRBD1 or TRBD2 may supply D (5 bases each). Germline CDR1 SSHAT, CDR2 FNYEAQ (reference sequence). CDR3 size: 14 residues. CDR3 in amino acids: CASSLEGYRNEQFF. CDR3 in DNA: TGTGCTAGCAGCTTAGAGGGCTACAGGAATGAGCAGTTCTTC.

At least ten counts were recorded for this clone. The chain carries TRBV4-2 and TRBJ2-7; TRBD2 matches 12 bases. V lost 2 bases, J lost 5 bases, and 19 bases stayed unmatched. Germline V gene sequence: CDR1 LGHNA, CDR2 YNFKEQ. The CDR3 loop spans 20 amino acids. The CDR3 DNA reads TGTGCCAGCAGCCAACGTTCAGGAGGGCTAGCGGGGGGGAACTGGGACGAGCAGTACTTC. Its translation: CASSQRSGGLAGGNWDEQYF.

As concerns this clone: Compared with germline, one end of the junction differs, possibly owing to a read error. The V call is TRBV7-9, the J call TRBJ1-2; TRBD1 might be the D (5 bases). Looked up from germline, CDR1 is SEHNR and CDR2 is FQNEAQ (reference sequence). There are 13 residues in the CDR3. Here the CDR3 reads CSSSLNDRDGYTF. DNA of the CDR3: TGTTCCAGCAGCTTAAACGACAGAGATGGCTACACCTTC.

This rearrangement joins TRBV5-6 to TRBJ1-6, with D perhaps matching TRBD1 (5 bases). The CDR3 contains 15 residues. Germline V gives CDR1 SGHDT, CDR2 YYEEEE. V was trimmed by 2 bases and J by 7 bases, leaving 13 bases between them. This CDR3 is CASSFGAGTNSPLHF. CDR3 nucleotides: TGTGCCAGCAGCTTTGGGGCAGGAACGAATTCACCCCTCCACTTT.

The chain recombines TRBV7-9 with TRBJ2-7, with 16 nucleotides matching TRBD2. V shed 4 bases, J shed 7 bases, and the junction held 13 bases outside the gene matches. Per the germline V gene, CDR1 is SEHNR and CDR2 is FQNEAQ (reference sequence). The CDR3 covers 18 residues. The CDR3 here is CASSSTPGLAGGLGEQYF. The DNA for the CDR3 is TGTGCCAGCAGCTCTACACCGGGACTAGCGGGGGGGCTCGGGGAGCAGTACTTC.